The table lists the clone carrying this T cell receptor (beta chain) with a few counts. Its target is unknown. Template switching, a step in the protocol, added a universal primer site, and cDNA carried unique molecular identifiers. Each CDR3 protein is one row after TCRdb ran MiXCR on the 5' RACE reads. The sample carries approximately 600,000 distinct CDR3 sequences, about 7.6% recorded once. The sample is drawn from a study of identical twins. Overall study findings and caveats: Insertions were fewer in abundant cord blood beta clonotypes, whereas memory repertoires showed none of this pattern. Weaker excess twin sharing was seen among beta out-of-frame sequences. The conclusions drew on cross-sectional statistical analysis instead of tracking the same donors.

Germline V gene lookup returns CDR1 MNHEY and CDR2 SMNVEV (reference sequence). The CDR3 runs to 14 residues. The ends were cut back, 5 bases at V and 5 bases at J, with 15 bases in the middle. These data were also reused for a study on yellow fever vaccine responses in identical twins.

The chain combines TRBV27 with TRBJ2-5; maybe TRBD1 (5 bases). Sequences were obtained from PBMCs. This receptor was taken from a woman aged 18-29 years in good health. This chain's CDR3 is CASSTRARGETQYF. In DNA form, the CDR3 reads TGTGCCAGCAGTACCAGGGCTAGGGGTGAGACCCAGTACTTC.